The 17 T cell receptor beta chains given below trace back to one sample, sequenced in a study of blood T cells in healthy people across ages. Then a second PCR, running roughly 7 to 11 cycles, was carried out with a sample-barcoded 5' primer and a J-beta primer mix. Each CDR3 protein gets one entry after TCRdb re-called the 5' RACE reads with MiXCR. The table shows around 990,000 distinct CDR3 sequences, with 35% to 40% occurring only once. Sequenced sample: blood. The receptor source for this set is a young man in good health.

A word on this clonotype: A junction end diverges from the germline sequence, so it may reflect a read error. This chain joins TRBV7-2 and TRBJ1-1; no definite D call. This CDR3 has 14 residues. Germline V CDR1 and CDR2: SGHTA, FQGNSA. The CDR3 region is CASSLAGDTSEAFF. The CDR3 nucleotides read TGTGCCAGCAGCTTAGCCGGGGATACCTCTGAGGCTTTCTTT.

Details on this clonotype: A junction end diverges from the germline sequence, so it may reflect a read error. This rearrangement joins TRBV3-1 to TRBJ1-2; no clear D gene. Germline V gene lookup returns CDR1 LGHDT and CDR2 YNNKEL (reference sequence). The CDR3 consists of 11 residues. The CDR3 DNA follows: TGTGCCGGCAGCCAATCTAGGGGCTACACCTTC. As protein: CAGSQSRGYTF.

The rearrangement uses TRBV4-1 and TRBJ2-2, with 7 positions matching TRBD2. Germline V gene sequence: CDR1 MGHRA, CDR2 YSYEKL. The CDR3 spans 17 residues. V was clipped by 1 base and J by 3 bases; unmatched bases: 8. CDR3 sequence: CASSQVLGGGDTGELFF. Written as DNA, the CDR3 is TGCGCCAGCAGCCAAGTCCTGGGCGGGGGAGACACCGGGGAGCTGTTTTTT.

This clonotype appeared a few times. The CDR3 bases are TGTGCCAGCAGCCCCGAGGGACTTAATGAAAAACTGTTTTTT. Encoded protein: CASSPEGLNEKLFF. This chain links TRBV7-6 with TRBJ1-4, with D possibly being TRBD1 (5 bases). V lost 5 bases, J lost 4 bases, and 11 bases lay in between. The CDR3 covers 14 residues. Germline assignment: CDR1 SGHVS and CDR2 FNYEAQ.

This clonotype was picked up a small number of times. J is TRBJ2-1 and V is TRBV12-3 or TRBV12-4; D perhaps matches TRBD1 (6 bases). CDR3 length: 15 residues. The ends were cut back, 1 base at V and 3 bases at J, with 10 bases in the middle. Here the CDR3 DNA reads TGTGCCAGCAGTTTAGGGACAGACAACTACAATGAGCAGTTCTTC. Translated, it gives CASSLGTDNYNEQFF.

The chain is built from TRBV27 and TRBJ1-4; maybe TRBD1 (6 bases). Trimming took 5 bases from V and 8 from J, leaving 18 bases between them. The germline gives CDR1 MNHEY, CDR2 SMNVEV (reference sequence). The CDR3 totals 15 residues. CDR3 sequence reads: CASSPRQDSYEKLFF. CDR3 in DNA: TGTGCCAGCAGTCCCCGACAGGATTCGTACGAAAAACTGTTTTTT.

The genes are TRBV7-9 and TRBJ1-2; unclear D gene. The CDR3 has 12 amino acids. Trimming removed 1 base at V and 7 bases at J, with 7 bases between. Germline loops: CDR1 SEHNR, CDR2 FQNEAQ (reference sequence). The CDR3 DNA reads TGTGCCAGCAGCTTAGAGGTCTGTGGCTACACCTTC. Its protein is CASSLEVCGYTF.

This clonotype turned up a few times. J is TRBJ2-5 and V is TRBV20-1, with D possibly being TRBD1 (5 bases). The germline V gene encodes CDR1 DFQATT and CDR2 SNEGSKA (reference sequence). V was pared by 3 bases and J by 4 bases, with 21 bases between. This CDR3 has 16 residues. The CDR3 nucleotides read TGCAGTGCTAGCTTCCCCCTAGGGGTATCGGTAGAGACCCAGTACTTC. This translates into CSASFPLGVSVETQYF.

V gene TRBV20-1 combines with J gene TRBJ1-4, with a tentative D call TRBD1 (5 bases). V dropped 1 base and J dropped 8 bases, with 14 bases sitting between them. CDR3 length: 14 residues. CDR1 is DFQATT and CDR2 is SNEGSKA in the germline V gene (reference sequence). CDR3 nucleotide sequence: TGCAGTGCTAGAGCCAGGGTACCAGAAGAAAAACTGTTTTTT. Its protein is CSARARVPEEKLFF.

The rearrangement uses TRBV20-1 and TRBJ2-3, with D perhaps matching TRBD1 (6 bases). CDR3 size: 15 residues. Per germline, CDR1 DFQATT and CDR2 SNEGSKA (reference sequence). Trimming pared 6 bases from V and 4 bases from J, leaving 20 bases between. The chain's CDR3 is CSALIQGSKADTQYF. The CDR3 DNA reads as TGCAGTGCCTTAATCCAGGGGAGTAAGGCAGATACGCAGTATTTT.

The V call is TRBV10-3, the J call TRBJ1-4; TRBD1 matches 10 bases. This CDR3 contains 18 residues. V lost 4 bases to trimming and J lost 3 bases; unmatched junction nucleotides: 11. Looked up from germline, CDR1 is ENHRY and CDR2 is SYGVKD. CDR3 coding DNA: TGTGCCATCAGTGCCACCGTGGGACAGGGGTCATCTAATGAAAAACTGTTTTTT. It is translated as CAISATVGQGSSNEKLFF.

The chain couples TRBV4-3 to TRBJ1-2; D gene ambiguous. Per germline, CDR1 LGHNA and CDR2 YSLEER. The V and J ends lost 0 bases and 4 bases respectively, with 24 bases between them. This CDR3 is built from 19 residues. The CDR3 is CASSQEKLIGPRLAYGYTF. The CDR3 DNA sequence: TGCGCCAGCAGCCAAGAGAAACTCATTGGGCCTCGGCTGGCCTATGGCTACACCTTC.

The chain employs TRBV6-2 or TRBV6-3 and TRBJ1-5; the D gene is possibly TRBD1 (6 bases). The CDR3 extends over 16 amino acids. Germline V gene sequence: CDR1 MNHEY, CDR2 SVGEGT. V lost 0 bases and J lost 1, with 10 bases in between. The CDR3 here is CASSYSTDRSNQPQHF. CDR3 DNA: TGTGCCAGCAGTTACTCGACTGACAGGAGCAATCAGCCCCAGCATTTT.

This chain joins TRBV10-3 and TRBJ1-2; maybe TRBD1 (6 bases). Per germline, CDR1 ENHRY and CDR2 SYGVKD. V shed 2 bases and J shed 8 bases, with 12 bases lying between them. The CDR3 runs to 13 residues. CDR3: CAISEEQGYGYTF. The CDR3 region has the DNA TGTGCCATCAGTGAGGAACAGGGTTACGGCTACACCTTC.

The table lists this clonotype with a few counts. The chain combines TRBV7-2 with TRBJ1-1, with D perhaps matching TRBD1 (5 bases). Per the germline V gene, CDR1 is SGHTA and CDR2 is FQGNSA. V lost 0 bases and J 7 bases, leaving 12 bases between the germline ends. There are 14 residues in the CDR3. The CDR3 sequence: CASSLAGGRREAFF. The CDR3 bases are TGTGCCAGCAGCTTAGCGGGGGGGAGACGTGAAGCTTTCTTT.

Only a few counts were recorded for this clonotype. The CDR3 here is CASSIGQGANQPQHF. The CDR3 region has the DNA TGTGCCAGCAGTATAGGACAGGGGGCGAATCAGCCCCAGCATTTT. The chain recombines TRBV12-3 or TRBV12-4 with TRBJ1-5; 11 bases match TRBD1. Unmatched junction bases numbered 4, after V lost 5 bases and J lost 4 bases. The CDR3 runs 15 residues.

Notes on this clonotype: One junction end does not reproduce the germline sequence, and a read error may be involved. This chain links TRBV12-3 or TRBV12-4 with TRBJ1-2; D call uncertain. The CDR3 runs to 12 residues. The CDR3 region has the DNA TGTGCCAGCATTTTAGAACCGGGGGGCTACACCTTC. Translated, it gives CASILEPGGYTF.